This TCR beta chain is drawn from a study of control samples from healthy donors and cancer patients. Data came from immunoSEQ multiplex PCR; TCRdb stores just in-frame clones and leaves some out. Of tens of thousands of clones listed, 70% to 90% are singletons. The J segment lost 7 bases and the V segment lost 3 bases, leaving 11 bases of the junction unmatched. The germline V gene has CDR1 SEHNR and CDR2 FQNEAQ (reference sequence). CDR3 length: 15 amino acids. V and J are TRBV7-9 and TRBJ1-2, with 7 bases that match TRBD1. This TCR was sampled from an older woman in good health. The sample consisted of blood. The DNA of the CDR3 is TGTGCCAGCAGCTTTTACCCGAACAGGGGTGGTGGCTACACCTTC. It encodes CASSFYPNRGGGYTF.